The 12 T cell receptor beta chains below come from one sample, sequenced in a study of blood T cells in healthy people across ages. Next came a second PCR, run for about 6 to 12 cycles, which used a sample-barcoded 5' primer along with a J-beta primer mix. MiXCR, applied by TCRdb to the 5' RACE reads, yields one record per CDR3 protein. The table has 700,000 to 850,000 distinct CDR3 sequences, around 36% seen once. The sequenced sample consisted of blood. The receptor source for this set is a man aged 18 to 29 in good health.

A word on this clonotype: The junction departs from the called germline gene at one end, perhaps through a read error. The chain carries TRBV7-2 and TRBJ2-3, with unresolved D. CDR1 SGHTA and CDR2 FQGNSA come from the germline V gene. CDR3 size: 14 residues. CDR3 sequence: CASSLGVSTETQNF. DNA for the CDR3: TGTGCCAGCAGCTTAGGGGTAAGCACAGAAACGCAGAATTTT.

This clonotype was counted a few times. The CDR3 nucleotides read TGTGCCAGCAGCTTGGTTGTTTCGGGAATCAATGAGCAGTTCTTC. This encodes CASSLVVSGINEQFF. The chain is built from TRBV5-6 and TRBJ2-1, with D perhaps matching TRBD2 (5 bases). V shed 0 bases and J shed 6 bases, with 13 bases lying between them. The CDR3 is 15 residues long. CDR1 is SGHDT and CDR2 is YYEEEE in the germline V gene.

V gene TRBV5-1 combines with J gene TRBJ1-2; D remains unclear. The CDR3 is 14 residues long. Germline V gene data show CDR1 as SGHRS and CDR2 as YFSETQ. The V end was cut by 4 bases, the J end by 4 bases, with 14 bases between. The CDR3 nucleotides are TGCGCCAGCAGCGTGGCGCCCGACTCCTATGGCTACACCTTC. It encodes CASSVAPDSYGYTF.

This clonotype has at least ten counts. The chain has TRBV4-3 and TRBJ2-4, with a weak D call TRBD2 (5 bases). In germline, CDR1 is LGHNA, CDR2 YSLEER. The CDR3 spans 14 residues. Trimming pared 0 bases from V and 12 bases from J, leaving 15 bases between. The CDR3 sequence: CASSQESRARSQYF. The CDR3 bases are TGCGCCAGCAGCCAAGAATCGAGGGCTCGCTCTCAGTACTTC.

This clonotype has only a few counts. The CDR3 nucleotides are TGTGCCAGCAGTTACTCGAACGCTAGCCCAGAGACCCAGTACTTC. Its translation: CASSYSNASPETQYF. The V gene is TRBV6-6, the J gene TRBJ2-5, with D tentatively TRBD2 (5 bases). Per germline, CDR1 MNHNY and CDR2 SVGAGI (reference sequence). Trimming shortened V by 0 bases and J by 4 bases, and 12 bases separated the two germline ends. CDR3 size: 15 residues.

In this sample, this clonotype turned up a few times. A junction end diverges from the germline sequence, so it may reflect a read error. V gene TRBV3-1 combines with J gene TRBJ2-2; tentatively, D is TRBD2 (6 bases). Looked up from germline, CDR1 is LGHDT and CDR2 is YNNKEL (reference sequence). The length of the CDR3 is 16 residues. CDR3 bases: TGTGCCAGCAGGCAAGCCGACGGGGGAGACACCGGGGAGCTGTTTTTT. Translation gives CASRQADGGDTGELFF.

This clonotype was found a few times. The chain carries TRBV20-1 and TRBJ2-1; 14 nucleotides match TRBD2. This CDR3 spans 17 amino acids. J was trimmed by 4 bases and V by 3 bases; bases with no gene match: 8. CDR1 is DFQATT and CDR2 is SNEGSKA in the germline V gene (reference sequence). This chain's CDR3 is CSASGTSGGRGYNEQFF. The DNA for the CDR3 is TGCAGTGCTAGTGGGACTAGCGGGGGCCGGGGGTACAATGAGCAGTTCTTC.

This sequence joins TRBV7-3 and TRBJ2-7; D uncertain. Trimming stripped 1 base from V and 2 bases from J, with 12 bases between. This CDR3 is built from 15 residues. Germline CDR1 and CDR2: SGHTA and FQGTGA. CDR3 nucleotides: TGTGCCAGCAGCTTAAGTGAGGTCCCCACCTACGAGCAGTACTTC. Translating gives CASSLSEVPTYEQYF.

The chain recombines TRBV7-3 with TRBJ2-2; D unresolved. This CDR3 spans 15 amino acids. V lost 5 bases and J 3 bases, leaving 13 bases between the germline ends. Germline CDR1 reads SGHTA; CDR2 reads FQGTGA. Here the CDR3 DNA reads TGTGCCAGCAGCAGGGCCGCTAGAGACACCGGGGAGCTGTTTTTT. As protein: CASSRAARDTGELFF.

There are a few counts of this clonotype. The J gene is TRBJ2-7, the V gene TRBV10-3, with a possible D match to TRBD2 (7 bases). CDR3 length equals 13 residues. The germline V and J ends were trimmed by 8 bases and 2 bases, with 13 bases remaining between them. CDR1 is ENHRY, CDR2 SYGVKD, per germline. The CDR3 DNA sequence: TGTGCCATCTGCGCGGGGGACACCTACGAGCAGTACTTC. This codes for CAICAGDTYEQYF.

The rearrangement links TRBV4-2 to TRBJ1-1, with D tentatively TRBD1 (6 bases). This CDR3 comprises 15 residues. The V end was cut by 4 bases, the J end by 1 base, with 13 bases between. CDR1 and CDR2 from the germline V gene are LGHNA and YNFKEQ. In nucleotides, the CDR3 is TGTGCCAGCAGCCTTTGGGGGCCCCGGAACACTGAAGCTTTCTTT. This sequence encodes CASSLWGPRNTEAFF.

This clonotype was picked up a small number of times. V and J are TRBV7-9 and TRBJ2-7; D call uncertain. Germline V gives CDR1 SEHNR, CDR2 FQNEAQ (reference sequence). The CDR3 is 14 amino acids. V was pared by 1 base and J by 1 base, with 8 bases between. The CDR3 DNA reads as TGTGCCAGCAGCTTAGAGACGGTTTCCTACGAGCAGTACTTC. It is translated as CASSLETVSYEQYF.